The 9 T cell receptor beta chains given below trace back to one sample, sequenced in a study of beta chain features in type 1 diabetes. Reverse transcribing all isolated RNA meant expressed TCRB transcripts were sequenced. The data were produced by immunoSEQ multiplex PCR, yet TCRdb's version contains in-frame clones alone and is incomplete. The data show 150,000 to 200,000 clones, 9% to 10% seen once. For these TCRs, the target antigens are not known. Study-wide points: A moderate, significant TCRB CDR3 shortening appeared in type 1 diabetes across four CD4+ subsets.

The sample comprised central memory CD4+ T cells from blood. These TCRs come from a young woman with type 1 diabetes.

In its sample, this clone was seen many times. This chain uses TRBV4-1 with TRBJ1-5; D is possibly TRBD1 (5 bases). Germline V gene sequence: CDR1 MGHRA, CDR2 YSYEKL. V lost 4 bases and J lost 3, with 13 bases in between. The CDR3 runs to 15 residues. The CDR3 loop is CASSRNTGTNQPQHF. DNA of the CDR3: TGCGCCAGCAGCCGCAACACAGGAACCAATCAGCCCCAGCATTTT.

The V call is TRBV5-1, the J call TRBJ2-7; D might be TRBD2 (5 bases). The CDR3 totals 14 residues. CDR1 is SGHRS and CDR2 is YFSETQ in the germline V gene. Trimming took 0 bases from V and 3 from J, leaving 10 bases between them. CDR3: CASSLAGSGYEQYF. The CDR3 nucleotides read TGCGCCAGCAGCTTGGCGGGGTCGGGCTACGAGCAGTACTTC.

This clone was seen repeatedly, ten times or more. The rearrangement links TRBV11-2 to TRBJ2-5; TRBD2 matches 14 bases. This CDR3 is 16 amino acids long. CDR1 and CDR2 from the germline V gene are SGHAT and FQNNGV. V lost 5 bases, J lost 5 bases, and 7 bases stayed unmatched. This chain's CDR3 is CASSQWGTSGSETQYF. DNA for the CDR3: TGTGCCAGCAGCCAATGGGGGACTAGCGGGAGCGAGACCCAGTACTTC.

This chain connects TRBV6-6 to TRBJ2-1; the match to TRBD2 covers 9 bases. The CDR3 has 16 residues. Germline trimming cut 0 bases from V and 5 bases from J; bases unmatched to any gene: 5. Germline assignment: CDR1 MNHNY and CDR2 SVGAGI (reference sequence). The CDR3 region has the DNA TGTGCCAGCAGTTACTCGACTAGCGGAGGGGACAATGAGCAGTTCTTC. Its translation is CASSYSTSGGDNEQFF.

In this sample, this clone turned up a few times. This rearrangement joins TRBV5-1 to TRBJ2-5; D remains ambiguous. V was trimmed by 0 bases and J by 5 bases, leaving 8 bases between them. CDR3 length equals 13 residues. Germline CDR1 SGHRS, CDR2 YFSETQ. CDR3 nucleotide sequence: TGCGCCAGCAGCTTGGACCAGTCGGAGACCCAGTACTTC. Translation: CASSLDQSETQYF.

The chain carries TRBV5-1 and TRBJ2-3; a weak D match, TRBD1 (5 bases). The CDR3 extends over 14 amino acids. The V and J ends lost 3 bases and 0 bases respectively, with 8 bases between them. Germline V gene lookup returns CDR1 SGHRS and CDR2 YFSETQ. As DNA, the CDR3 is TGCGCCAGCAGCTCCGACAGAAGCACAGATACGCAGTATTTT. It is translated as CASSSDRSTDTQYF.

This clone was counted a single time. V gene TRBV11-2 combines with J gene TRBJ2-3, with 13 bases that match TRBD2. The CDR3 sequence is 18 residues long. The V and J ends lost 5 bases and 0 bases, in that order; junction bases with no gene match: 8. Germline loops: CDR1 SGHAT, CDR2 FQNNGV. CDR3 residues: CASSTGTSGDTSTDTQYF. CDR3 DNA: TGTGCCAGCAGCACCGGGACTAGCGGGGACACAAGCACAGATACGCAGTATTTT.

In its sample, this clone was seen a few times. CDR3 sequence reads: CASSADRDGHNEQFF. The CDR3 nucleotides read TGTGCCAGCAGTGCGGACAGGGATGGGCACAATGAGCAGTTCTTC. The gene calls are TRBV6-1 and TRBJ2-1; 8 positions match TRBD1. CDR1 and CDR2 from the germline V gene are MNHNS and SASEGT. The CDR3 length is 15 residues. V was clipped by 4 bases and J by 5 bases; unmatched bases: 7.

The J gene is TRBJ1-1, the V gene TRBV5-4; D may be TRBD1 (6 bases). The CDR3 contains 14 residues. Trimming removed 0 bases at V and 5 bases at J, with 11 bases between. Germline V lookup: CDR1 SGHNT, CDR2 YYREEE (reference sequence). CDR3 in amino acids: CASSLGAQGTEAFF. The CDR3 coding sequence is TGTGCCAGCAGCTTGGGGGCTCAGGGGACTGAAGCTTTCTTT. Full variable domain (remainder filled in from reference TRBV5-4 and TRBJ1-1): ETGVTQSPTHLIKTRGQQVTLRCSSQSGHNTVSWYQQALGQGPQFIFQYYREEENGRGNFPPRFSGLQFPNYSSELNVNALELDDSALYLCASSLGAQGTEAFFGQGTRLTVV.